One sample yielded the 8 T cell receptor beta chains listed below, sequenced in a study of regulatory T cells in long-lasting Graves disease. This sample's time point: persistent/refractory GD, antithyroid drugs over 5 years with positive TRAb. Extracted RNA from PBMCs served as the source of the TCR library. In building TCR beta libraries, iRepertoire HTBI primers were used together with Arm-PCR of CDR3 regions. TCRdb redid the calling of the multiplex PCR reads with MiXCR, one entry per CDR3 protein. This sample has hundreds of thousands of distinct CDR3 sequences; roughly 21% occur once, and the top ten carry 6.5% to 9%. The specimen was peripheral blood mononuclear cells (PBMCs), collected when the disease was refractory, from a patient treated with antithyroid drugs. The receptor source for this set is a female donor with Graves disease.

The chain links TRBV20-1 to TRBJ1-3, with D possibly TRBD1 on 6 matching bases. There are 14 residues in the CDR3. Deletions cut 5 bases from V and 0 bases from J, with 11 bases between. From germline, CDR1 is DFQATT and CDR2 SNEGSKA (reference sequence). CDR3 loop: CSAAGTSSGNTIYF. CDR3 nucleotides: TGCAGTGCTGCCGGGACAAGCTCTGGAAACACCATATATTTT.

This clonotype was picked up many times. The chain carries TRBV12-3 or TRBV12-4 and TRBJ1-1; 8 nucleotides agree with TRBD1. This CDR3 is 11 amino acids long. V shed 8 bases, J shed 6 bases, and the junction held 2 bases outside the gene matches. The CDR3 sequence is CASQGASEAFF. In nucleotides, the CDR3 is TGTGCCAGCCAGGGGGCCTCTGAAGCTTTCTTT.

This clonotype was observed at least ten times. The chain joins TRBV20-1 to TRBJ1-6; D is undetermined. Germline values: CDR1 DFQATT, CDR2 SNEGSKA (reference sequence). The CDR3 has 12 amino acids. The V end lost 4 bases, the J end lost 13 bases, and 14 bases lay between the germline ends. Here the CDR3 reads CSAILLTGPLHF. CDR3 sequence (DNA): TGCAGTGCTATTCTTCTTACGGGTCCCCTCCACTTT.

The gene calls are TRBV28 and TRBJ2-1; TRBD1 might be the D (6 bases). The CDR3 runs to 15 residues. With 5 bases removed from V and 1 base from J, the gap between germline ends came to 12 bases. Germline V CDR1 and CDR2: MDHEN, SYDVKM. The CDR3 DNA is TGTGCCAGCAGTCCCATCGGGACATCCTACAATGAGCAGTTCTTC. It is translated as CASSPIGTSYNEQFF.

This chain connects TRBV19 to TRBJ1-1; D call uncertain. The germline V and J ends were trimmed by 0 bases and 6 bases, with 14 bases remaining between them. Looked up from germline, CDR1 is LNHDA and CDR2 is SQIVND (reference sequence). The CDR3 sequence is 15 residues long. CDR3 nucleotides: TGTGCCAGTAGTATAGACACAGAGGGAAAACCTGAAGCTTTCTTT. Its protein is CASSIDTEGKPEAFF. The whole variable domain, remainder taken from reference TRBV19 and TRBJ1-1, is DGGITQSPKYLFRKEGQNVTLSCEQNLNHDAMYWYRQDPGQGLRLIYYSQIVNDFQKGDIAEGYSVSREKKESFPLTVTSAQKNPTAFYLCASSIDTEGKPEAFFGQGTRLTVV.

This clonotype was recorded many times. The gene calls are TRBV2 and TRBJ1-5; 7 bases map to TRBD1. The CDR3 runs to 13 residues. With V trimmed by 2 bases and J by 5 bases, 0 bases remained unmatched. Per the germline V gene, CDR1 is SNHLY and CDR2 is FYNNEI. The CDR3 coding sequence is TGTGCCAGCAGTGAACAGGGGGATCAGCCCCAGCATTTT. It specifies CASSEQGDQPQHF.

V is TRBV20-1 and J is TRBJ2-1; D might be TRBD2 (6 bases). This CDR3 has 15 amino acids. Trimming shortened V by 0 bases and J by 7 bases, and 16 bases separated the two germline ends. Germline V gene data show CDR1 as DFQATT and CDR2 as SNEGSKA (reference sequence). The DNA of the CDR3 is TGCAGTGCTAGAGATTGGGACTCCTTGTGGAATGAGCAGTTCTTC. It codes for CSARDWDSLWNEQFF.

The chain combines TRBV20-1 with TRBJ2-7, with 8 bases that match TRBD2. CDR1 is DFQATT, CDR2 SNEGSKA, per germline (reference sequence). V lost 0 bases to trimming and J lost 6 bases; unmatched junction nucleotides: 7. CDR3 length equals 14 residues. The CDR3 sequence: CSARDPRGRLEQYF. CDR3 nucleotide sequence: TGCAGTGCTAGAGATCCTCGCGGGAGGCTCGAGCAGTACTTC.